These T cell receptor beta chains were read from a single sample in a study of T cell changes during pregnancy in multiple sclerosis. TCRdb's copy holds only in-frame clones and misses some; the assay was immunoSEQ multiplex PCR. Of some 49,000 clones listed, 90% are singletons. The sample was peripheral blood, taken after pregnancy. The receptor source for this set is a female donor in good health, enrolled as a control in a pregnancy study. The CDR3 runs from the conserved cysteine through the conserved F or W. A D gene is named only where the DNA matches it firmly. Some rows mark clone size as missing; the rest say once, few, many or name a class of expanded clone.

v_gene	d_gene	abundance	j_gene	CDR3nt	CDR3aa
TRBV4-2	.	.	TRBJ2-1	TGTGCCAGCAGCCAAGATACATGGCAGACAAACAATGAGCAGTTCTTC	CASSQDTWQTNNEQFF
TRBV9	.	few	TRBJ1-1	TGTGCCAGCAGCGTAGCGGTGAACACTGAAGCTTTCTTT	CASSVAVNTEAFF
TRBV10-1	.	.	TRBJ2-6	TGCGCCAGCACACAGGACCCCTACCCTGGGGCCAACGTCCTGACTTTC	CASTQDPYPGANVLTF
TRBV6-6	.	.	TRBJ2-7	TGTGCCAGCAGTTACTCAGCGGCGAGTAAAGGCTACGAGCAGTACTTC	CASSYSAASKGYEQYF
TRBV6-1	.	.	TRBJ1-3	TGTGCCAGCAGTCTACAGGGTTCCTTTGGAAACACCATATATTTT	CASSLQGSFGNTIYF
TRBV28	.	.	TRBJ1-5	TGTGCCAGCAGTAGTCGCAGGGTAAATCAGCCCCAGCATTTT	CASSSRRVNQPQHF
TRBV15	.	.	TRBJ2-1	TGTGCCACCAGCAGAGATTTGCAAGGGGCCGGGAATGAGCAGTTCTTC	CATSRDLQGAGNEQFF
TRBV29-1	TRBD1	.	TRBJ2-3	TGCAGCGGGGGACAGGGGAGCACAGATACGCAGTATTTT	CSGGQGSTDTQYF
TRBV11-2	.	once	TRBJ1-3	TGTGCCAGCAGCTCGCGGGTTGGAAACACCATATATTTT	CASSSRVGNTIYF
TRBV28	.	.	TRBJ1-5	TGTGCCAGCAGTTTCGGGACTGCTGGCGCCGTTAGCAATCAGCCCCAGCATTTT	CASSFGTAGAVSNQPQHF
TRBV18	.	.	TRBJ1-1	TGTGCCAGCTCACCACCGTTCAGTTCTGAAGCTTTCTTT	CASSPPFSSEAFF
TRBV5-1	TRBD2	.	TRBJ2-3	TGCGCCAGCAGCTCCACTAGCGGGGGGGCCGTAGAGGTAGATACGCAGTATTTT	CASSSTSGGAVEVDTQYF
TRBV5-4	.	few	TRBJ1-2	TGTGCCAGCAGCCACACGACAAGACCTAACTATGGCTACACCTTC	CASSHTTRPNYGYTF
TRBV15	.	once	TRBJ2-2	TGTGCCACCAGCATGCGCCGGACTGGCACCGGGGAGCTGTTTTTT	CATSMRRTGTGELFF
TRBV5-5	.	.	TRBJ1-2	TGTGCCAGCACCTCTGGGGGGGTTAACTATGGCTACACCTTC	CASTSGGVNYGYTF
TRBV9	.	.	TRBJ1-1	TGTGCCAGCAGCGTAGGCGGGGCGGTGGGTGAAGCTTTCTTT	CASSVGGAVGEAFF
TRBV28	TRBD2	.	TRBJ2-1	TGTGCCAGCAGTTTACGGGGTAGCGGGACCTACAATGAGCAGTTCTTC	CASSLRGSGTYNEQFF
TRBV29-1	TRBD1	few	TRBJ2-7	TGCAGCGTTTATTTAGGGCAGGGGGACTACGAGCAGTACTTC	CSVYLGQGDYEQYF
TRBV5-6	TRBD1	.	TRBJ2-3	TGTGCCAGCTCCCCGAGGGGGCGCGGAGATACGCAGTATTTT	CASSPRGRGDTQYF
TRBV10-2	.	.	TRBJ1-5	TGCGCCAGCAGTGGACAGTATAGCAATCAGCCCCAGCATTTT	CASSGQYSNQPQHF
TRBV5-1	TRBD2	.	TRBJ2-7	TGCGCCAGCGCTAGCGGGGTGAGGGTCTCGGACGAGCAGTACTTC	CASASGVRVSDEQYF
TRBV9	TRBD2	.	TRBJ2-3	TGTGCCAGCAGCCGGGAGGCTAGCACAGATACGCAGTATTTT	CASSREASTDTQYF
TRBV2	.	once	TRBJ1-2	TGTGCCAGCAGTGAATGGAGCACTAACTATGGCTACACCTTC	CASSEWSTNYGYTF
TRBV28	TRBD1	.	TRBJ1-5	TGTGCCAGCAGCCTCGACAGGGGTGATCAGCCCCAGCATTTT	CASSLDRGDQPQHF
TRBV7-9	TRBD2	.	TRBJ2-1	TGTGCCAGCAGCTTTCGAGCGGGAGGGCCGGGAAATGAGCAGTTCTTC	CASSFRAGGPGNEQFF
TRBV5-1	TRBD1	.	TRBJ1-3	TGCGCCAGCAGCCCAATGGGACAGGGATCTGGAAACACCATATATTTT	CASSPMGQGSGNTIYF
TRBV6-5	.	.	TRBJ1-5	TGTGCCAGCAGTCCCCAGGGGAATAACCAGCCCCAGCATTTT	CASSPQGNNQPQHF